Shown below are 13 T cell receptor beta chains from a single sample sequenced in a study of Ad26.COV2.S vaccination and SARS-CoV-2 variants. The table came from immunoSEQ multiplex PCR; TCRdb's copy has only in-frame clones and leaves some out. The sample carries over 110,000 clones, 75% to 90% recorded once. The sample was peripheral blood, taken after recovery from COVID-19. The receptors originated from a human donor who had recovered from COVID-19.

The rearrangement links TRBV5-1 to TRBJ2-3; 8 bases are shared with TRBD2. Per the germline V gene, CDR1 is SGHRS and CDR2 is YFSETQ. This CDR3 contains 15 residues. With V trimmed by 2 bases and J by 5 bases, 7 bases remained unmatched. The CDR3 loop reads CASSFRGGQGDTQYF. In nucleotides, the CDR3 is TGCGCCAGCAGCTTCCGGGGGGGCCAAGGAGATACGCAGTATTTT.

The CDR3: CASSQARGRLTVSYNEQFF. CDR3 DNA: TGCGCCAGCAGCCAAGCCAGGGGCCGGTTGACGGTTAGTTACAATGAGCAGTTCTTC. The chain couples TRBV4-1 to TRBJ2-1, with D possibly being TRBD1 (6 bases). Between the trimmed V and J ends, which lost 1 base and 4 bases, there was a span of 23 bases. The CDR3 contains 19 residues. Germline loops: CDR1 MGHRA, CDR2 YSYEKL.

The genes are TRBV2 and TRBJ1-5; D is unclear. This CDR3 comprises 15 residues. Germline assignment: CDR1 SNHLY and CDR2 FYNNEI. The V end was cut by 3 bases, the J end by 5 bases, with 14 bases between. CDR3 amino acids: CASSEGMRGYQPQHF. The CDR3 DNA sequence: TGTGCCAGCAGTGAGGGTATGCGGGGTTATCAGCCCCAGCATTTT.

The genes are TRBV18 and TRBJ2-7; the D gene is possibly TRBD1 (5 bases). This CDR3 has 15 residues. Trimming pared 6 bases from V and 6 bases from J, leaving 21 bases between. From germline, CDR1 is KGHSH and CDR2 LQKENI. The DNA of the CDR3 is TGTGCCAGCTCGATTAGGAGACAGTTGTCAAGCGAGCAGTACTTC. The encoded protein is CASSIRRQLSSEQYF.

A few counts support this clone. The chain joins TRBV12-5 to TRBJ1-5; a possible D gene is TRBD1 (6 bases). Trimming shortened V by 0 bases and J by 2 bases, and 20 bases separated the two germline ends. The CDR3 has 19 residues. The V gene's germline CDR1 is LGHNT and CDR2 FRNRAP. The CDR3 DNA reads TGTGCTAGTGGTTTGGTACTCGGGGGCGGAGTGTCGGGCAATCAGCCCCAGCATTTT. Translated: CASGLVLGGGVSGNQPQHF.

This clone has just a few counts. The gene calls are TRBV6-2 or TRBV6-3 and TRBJ1-6, with a possible D match to TRBD1 (5 bases). Trimming took off 5 bases at V and 6 bases at J, with 11 bases between the two ends. Looked up from germline, CDR1 is MNHEY and CDR2 is SVGEGT. This CDR3 is 14 amino acids long. CDR3 nucleotide sequence: TGTGCCAGCAGTCCACCGGGACTTAATTCACCCCTCCACTTT. Its translation is CASSPPGLNSPLHF.

The V and J genes are TRBV11-3 and TRBJ2-2; D is undetermined. The CDR3 runs 15 residues. Trimming stripped 5 bases from V and 6 bases from J, with 16 bases between. Germline loops: CDR1 SGHNT, CDR2 YENEEA. This CDR3 reads CASSPVLGGAGELFF. CDR3 nucleotides: TGTGCCAGCAGCCCCGTTCTGGGCGGCGCCGGGGAGCTGTTTTTT.

The chain links TRBV3-1 (or the pseudogene TRBV3-2) to TRBJ2-3; tentative D call: TRBD1 (6 bases). The CDR3 length is 14 residues. V was trimmed by 1 base and J by 4 bases, leaving 9 bases between them. Germline V gene sequence: CDR1 LGHDT, CDR2 YNNKEL (reference sequence). The CDR3 nucleotides are TGTGCCAGCAGCCAAGCGGCAGGGGCAGATACGCAGTATTTT. It translates to CASSQAAGADTQYF.

J is TRBJ1-5 and V is TRBV2; D unresolved. Germline assignment: CDR1 SNHLY and CDR2 FYNNEI. Between the trimmed V and J ends, which lost 2 bases and 0 bases, there was a span of 2 bases. The CDR3 covers 13 residues. The chain's CDR3 is CASSEHSNQPQHF. DNA of the CDR3: TGTGCCAGCAGTGAACATAGCAATCAGCCCCAGCATTTT.

The genes are TRBV29-1 and TRBJ1-4; D is perhaps TRBD1 (6 bases). CDR1 and CDR2 (germline): SQVTM, ANQGSEA. The CDR3 extends over 17 amino acids. In nucleotides, the CDR3 is TGCAGACCCCCGAGGGAGGGAGCACCAGGGGTAAATGAAAAACTGTTTTTT. Translation gives CRPPREGAPGVNEKLFF.

The chain uses TRBV2 and TRBJ2-7, with a possible D match to TRBD1 (6 bases). The CDR3 consists of 13 residues. Trimming left V 8 bases short and J 0 bases short, with 11 bases between. Per the germline V gene, CDR1 is SNHLY and CDR2 is FYNNEI. CDR3 protein: CASGGRSSYEQYF. The CDR3 DNA is TGTGCCAGCGGGGGCCGCAGCTCCTACGAGCAGTACTTC.

The rearrangement links TRBV19 to TRBJ1-1; perhaps TRBD1 as D (5 bases). The CDR3 has 13 residues. V lost 7 bases, J lost 0 bases, and 9 bases lay in between. CDR1 is LNHDA, CDR2 SQIVND, per germline (reference sequence). The CDR3 bases are TGTGCCAGTAAACGACAGTTGAACACTGAAGCTTTCTTT. As protein: CASKRQLNTEAFF.

V is TRBV5-1 and J is TRBJ1-1, with D maybe TRBD1 (6 bases). Looked up from germline, CDR1 is SGHRS and CDR2 is YFSETQ. This CDR3 spans 13 amino acids. V dropped 1 base and J dropped 7 bases, with 11 bases sitting between them. In DNA, the CDR3 is TGCGCCAGCAGCTTGAATGGGGGCTATGAAGCTTTCTTT. Residues: CASSLNGGYEAFF.